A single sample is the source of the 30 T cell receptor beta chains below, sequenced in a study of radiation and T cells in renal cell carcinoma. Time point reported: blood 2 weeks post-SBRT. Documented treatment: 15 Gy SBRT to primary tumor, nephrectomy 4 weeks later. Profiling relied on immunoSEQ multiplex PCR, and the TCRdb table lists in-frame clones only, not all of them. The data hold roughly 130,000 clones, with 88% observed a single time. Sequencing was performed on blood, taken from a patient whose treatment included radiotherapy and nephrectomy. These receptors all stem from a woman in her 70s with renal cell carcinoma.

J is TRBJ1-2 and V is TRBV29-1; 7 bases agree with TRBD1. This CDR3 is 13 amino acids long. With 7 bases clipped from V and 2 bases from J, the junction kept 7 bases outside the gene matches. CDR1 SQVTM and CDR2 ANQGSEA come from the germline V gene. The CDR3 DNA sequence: TGCAGCGCCCCACTGACAGGGAACTATGGCTACACCTTC. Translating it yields CSAPLTGNYGYTF. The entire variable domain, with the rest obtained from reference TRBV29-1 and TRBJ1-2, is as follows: SAVISQKPSRDICQRGTSLTIQCQVDSQVTMMFWYRQQPGQSLTLIATANQGSEATYESGFVIDKFPISRPNLTFSTLTVSNMSPEDSSIYLCSAPLTGNYGYTFGSGTRLTVV.

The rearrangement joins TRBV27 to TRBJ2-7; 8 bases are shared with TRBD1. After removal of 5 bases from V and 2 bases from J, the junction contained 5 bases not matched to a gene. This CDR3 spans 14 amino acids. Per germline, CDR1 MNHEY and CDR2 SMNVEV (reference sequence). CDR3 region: CASSHGTGTYEQYF. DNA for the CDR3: TGTGCCAGCAGTCACGGGACAGGTACCTACGAGCAGTACTTC.

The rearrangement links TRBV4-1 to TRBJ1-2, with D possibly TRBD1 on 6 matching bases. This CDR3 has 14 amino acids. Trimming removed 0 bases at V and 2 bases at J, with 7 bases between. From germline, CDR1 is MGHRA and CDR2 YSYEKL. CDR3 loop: CASSQDTGNYGYTF. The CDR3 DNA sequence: TGCGCCAGCAGCCAAGACACAGGGAACTATGGCTACACCTTC.

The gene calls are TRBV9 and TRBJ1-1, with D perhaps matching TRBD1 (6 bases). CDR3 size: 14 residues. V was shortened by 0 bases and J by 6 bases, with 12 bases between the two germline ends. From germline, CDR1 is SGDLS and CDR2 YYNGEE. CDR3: CASSVEGGSAEAFF. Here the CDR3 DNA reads TGTGCCAGCAGCGTAGAGGGGGGCTCGGCTGAAGCTTTCTTT. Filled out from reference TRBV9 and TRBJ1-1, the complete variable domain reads DSGVTQTPKHLITATGQRVTLRCSPRSGDLSVYWYQQSLDQGLQFLIQYYNGEERAKGNILERFSAQQFPDLHSELNLSSLELGDSALYFCASSVEGGSAEAFFGQGTRLTVV.

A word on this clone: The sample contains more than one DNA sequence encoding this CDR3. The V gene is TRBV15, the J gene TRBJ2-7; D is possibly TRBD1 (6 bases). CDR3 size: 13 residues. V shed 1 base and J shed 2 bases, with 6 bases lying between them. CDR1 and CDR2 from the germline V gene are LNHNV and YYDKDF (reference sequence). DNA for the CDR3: TGTGCCACCAGCAGAGGGGGGCCCTACGAGCAGTACTTC. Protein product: CATSRGGPYEQYF. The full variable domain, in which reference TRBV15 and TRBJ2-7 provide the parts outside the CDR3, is DAMVIQNPRYQVTQFGKPVTLSCSQTLNHNVMYWYQQKSSQAPKLLFHYYDKDFNNEADTPDNFQSRRPNTSFCFLDIRSPGLGDTAMYLCATSRGGPYEQYFGPGTRLTVT.

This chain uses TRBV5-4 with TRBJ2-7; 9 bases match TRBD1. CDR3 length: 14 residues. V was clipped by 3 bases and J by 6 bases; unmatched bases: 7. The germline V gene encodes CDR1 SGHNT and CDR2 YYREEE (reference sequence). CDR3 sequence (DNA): TGTGCCAGCAGCTGGGGGGGACAGGGTGGCGAGCAGTACTTC. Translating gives CASSWGGQGGEQYF.

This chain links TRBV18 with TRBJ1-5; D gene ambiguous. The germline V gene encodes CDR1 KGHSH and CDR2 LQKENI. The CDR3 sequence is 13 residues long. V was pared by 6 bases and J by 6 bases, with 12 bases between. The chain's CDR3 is CASSALRGQPQHF. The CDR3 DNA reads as TGTGCCAGCTCCGCCCTGCGGGGTCAGCCCCAGCATTTT.

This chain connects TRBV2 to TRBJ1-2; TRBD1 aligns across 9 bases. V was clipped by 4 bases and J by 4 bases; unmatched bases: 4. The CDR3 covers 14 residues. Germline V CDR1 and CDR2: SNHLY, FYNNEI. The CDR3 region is CASSGGTGSYGYTF. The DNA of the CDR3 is TGTGCCAGCAGTGGGGGGACAGGGAGCTATGGCTACACCTTC.

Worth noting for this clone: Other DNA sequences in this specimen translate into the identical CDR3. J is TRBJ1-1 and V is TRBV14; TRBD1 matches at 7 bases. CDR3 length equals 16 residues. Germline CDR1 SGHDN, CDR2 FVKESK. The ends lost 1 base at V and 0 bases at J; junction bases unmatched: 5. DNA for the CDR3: TGTGCCAGCAGCCAAGTGACAGGGCTCATGAACACTGAAGCTTTCTTT. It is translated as CASSQVTGLMNTEAFF.

Written as DNA, the CDR3 is TGTGCCAGCAGCCGGGCCTTAGGACAGGCGCCTCCTGAAGCTTTCTTT. Its translation is CASSRALGQAPPEAFF. The V and J genes are TRBV5-8 and TRBJ1-1, with 7 bases identical to TRBD1. This CDR3 has 16 amino acids. J lost 6 bases, V lost 4 bases, and 15 bases had no gene match. CDR1 is SGHTS and CDR2 is YDEGEE in the germline V gene.

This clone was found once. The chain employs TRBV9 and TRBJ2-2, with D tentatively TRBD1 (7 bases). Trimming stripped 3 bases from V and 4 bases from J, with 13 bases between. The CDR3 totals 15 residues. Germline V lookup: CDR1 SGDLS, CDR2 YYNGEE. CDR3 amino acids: CASSGQGGSTGELFF. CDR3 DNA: TGTGCCAGCAGCGGGCAGGGGGGCAGCACCGGGGAGCTGTTTTTT.

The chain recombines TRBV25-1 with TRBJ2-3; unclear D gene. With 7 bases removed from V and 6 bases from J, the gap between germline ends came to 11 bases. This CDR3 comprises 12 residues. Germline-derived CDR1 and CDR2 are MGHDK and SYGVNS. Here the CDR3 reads CASKADTDTQYF. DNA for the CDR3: TGTGCCAGCAAGGCAGATACTGATACGCAGTATTTT. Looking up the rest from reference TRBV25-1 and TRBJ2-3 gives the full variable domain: EADIYQTPRYLVIGTGKKITLECSQTMGHDKMYWYQQDPGMELHLIHYSYGVNSTEKGDLSSESTVSRIRTEHFPLTLESARPSHTSQYLCASKADTDTQYFGPGTRLTVL.

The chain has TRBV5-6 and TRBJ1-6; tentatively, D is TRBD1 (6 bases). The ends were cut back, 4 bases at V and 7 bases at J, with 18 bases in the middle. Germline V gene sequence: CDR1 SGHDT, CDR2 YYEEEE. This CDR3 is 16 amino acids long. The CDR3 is CASSPNSGGWNSPLHF. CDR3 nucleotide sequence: TGTGCCAGCAGCCCAAATTCGGGGGGCTGGAATTCACCCCTCCACTTT.

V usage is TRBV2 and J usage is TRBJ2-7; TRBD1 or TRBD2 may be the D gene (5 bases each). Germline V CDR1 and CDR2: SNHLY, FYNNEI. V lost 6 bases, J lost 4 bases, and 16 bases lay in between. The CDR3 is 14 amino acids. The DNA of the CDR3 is TGTGCCAGCAGCCCGAGGGACGGCGGATACGAGCAGTACTTC. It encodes CASSPRDGGYEQYF.

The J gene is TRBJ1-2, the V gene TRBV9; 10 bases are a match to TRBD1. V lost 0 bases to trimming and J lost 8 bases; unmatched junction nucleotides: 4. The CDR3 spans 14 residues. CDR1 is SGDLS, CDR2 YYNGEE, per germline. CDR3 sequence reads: CASSVDGTGDGYTF. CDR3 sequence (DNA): TGTGCCAGCAGCGTAGATGGGACAGGGGACGGCTACACCTTC.

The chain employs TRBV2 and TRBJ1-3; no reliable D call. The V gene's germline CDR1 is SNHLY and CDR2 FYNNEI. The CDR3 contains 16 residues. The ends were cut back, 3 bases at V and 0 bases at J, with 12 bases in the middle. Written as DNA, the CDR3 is TGTGCCAGCAGTGATCGGTCTTCCAGCTCTGGAAACACCATATATTTT. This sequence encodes CASSDRSSSSGNTIYF.

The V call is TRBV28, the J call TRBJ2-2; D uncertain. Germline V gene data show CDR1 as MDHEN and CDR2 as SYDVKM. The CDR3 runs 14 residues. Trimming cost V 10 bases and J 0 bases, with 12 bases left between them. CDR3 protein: CATFRLANTGELFF. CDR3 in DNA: TGTGCCACCTTCCGGTTAGCGAACACCGGGGAGCTGTTTTTT.

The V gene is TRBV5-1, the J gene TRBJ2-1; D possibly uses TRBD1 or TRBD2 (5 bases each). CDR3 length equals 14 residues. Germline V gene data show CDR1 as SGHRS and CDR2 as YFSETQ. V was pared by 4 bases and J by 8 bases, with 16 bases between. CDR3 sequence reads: CASSGRDPGYEQFF. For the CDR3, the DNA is TGCGCCAGCAGCGGCCGGGACCCTGGTTATGAGCAGTTCTTC.

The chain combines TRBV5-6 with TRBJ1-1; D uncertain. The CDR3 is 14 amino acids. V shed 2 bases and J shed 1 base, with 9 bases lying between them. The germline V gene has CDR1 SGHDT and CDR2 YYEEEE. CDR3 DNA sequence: TGTGCCAGCAGCTTTCGGACGAAGAACACTGAAGCTTTCTTT. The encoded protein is CASSFRTKNTEAFF.

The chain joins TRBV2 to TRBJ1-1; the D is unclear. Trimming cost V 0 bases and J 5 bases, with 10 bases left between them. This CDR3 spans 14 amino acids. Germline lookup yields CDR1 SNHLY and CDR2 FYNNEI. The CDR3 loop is CASSEAVKGTEAFF. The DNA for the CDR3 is TGTGCCAGCAGTGAAGCTGTAAAAGGGACTGAAGCTTTCTTT.

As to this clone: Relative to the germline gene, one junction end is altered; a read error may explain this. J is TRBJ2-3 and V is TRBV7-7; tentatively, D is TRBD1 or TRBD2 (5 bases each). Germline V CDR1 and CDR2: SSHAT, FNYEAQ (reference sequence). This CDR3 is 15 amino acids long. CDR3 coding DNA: TGTGCTAGCAGCTTATACAGGACTAGCACAGATACGCAGTATTTT. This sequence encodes CASSLYRTSTDTQYF.

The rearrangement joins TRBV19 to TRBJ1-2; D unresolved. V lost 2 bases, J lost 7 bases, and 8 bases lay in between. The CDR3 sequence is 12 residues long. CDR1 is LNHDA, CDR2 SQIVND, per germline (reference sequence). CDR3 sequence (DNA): TGTGCCAGTAGTATACGGAGTTCTGGCTACACCTTC. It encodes CASSIRSSGYTF.

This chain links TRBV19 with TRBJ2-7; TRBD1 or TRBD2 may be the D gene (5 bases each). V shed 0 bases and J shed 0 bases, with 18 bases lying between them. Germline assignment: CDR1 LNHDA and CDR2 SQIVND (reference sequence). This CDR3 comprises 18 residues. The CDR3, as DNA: TGTGCCAGTAGTATAGATCCGGGACCCACAAGGACCTCCTACGAGCAGTACTTC. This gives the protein CASSIDPGPTRTSYEQYF.

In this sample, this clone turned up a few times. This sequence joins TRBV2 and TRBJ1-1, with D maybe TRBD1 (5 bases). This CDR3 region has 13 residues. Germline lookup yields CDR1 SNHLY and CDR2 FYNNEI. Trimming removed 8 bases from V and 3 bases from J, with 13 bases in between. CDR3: CASGKEGYTEAFF. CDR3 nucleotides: TGTGCCAGCGGGAAGGAGGGGTACACTGAAGCTTTCTTT.

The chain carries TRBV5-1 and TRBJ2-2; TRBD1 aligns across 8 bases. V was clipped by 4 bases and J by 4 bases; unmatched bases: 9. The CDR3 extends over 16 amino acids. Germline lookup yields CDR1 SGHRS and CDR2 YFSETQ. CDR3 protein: CASSQIWTGTTGELFF. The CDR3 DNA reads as TGCGCCAGCAGCCAGATCTGGACAGGGACCACCGGGGAGCTGTTTTTT.

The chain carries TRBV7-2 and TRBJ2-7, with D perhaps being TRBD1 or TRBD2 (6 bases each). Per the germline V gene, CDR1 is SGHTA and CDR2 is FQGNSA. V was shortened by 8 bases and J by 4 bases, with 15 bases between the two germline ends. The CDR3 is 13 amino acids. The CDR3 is CASEIGGRYEQYF. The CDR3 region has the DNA TGTGCCAGCGAGATAGGGGGGCGGTACGAGCAGTACTTC.

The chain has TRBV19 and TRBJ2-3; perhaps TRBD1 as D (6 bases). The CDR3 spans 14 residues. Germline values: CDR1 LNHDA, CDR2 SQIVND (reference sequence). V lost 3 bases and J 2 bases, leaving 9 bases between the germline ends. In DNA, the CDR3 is TGTGCCAGTAGTATGGGGGCCCCCACAGATACGCAGTATTTT. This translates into CASSMGAPTDTQYF. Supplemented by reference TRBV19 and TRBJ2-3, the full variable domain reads DGGITQSPKYLFRKEGQNVTLSCEQNLNHDAMYWYRQDPGQGLRLIYYSQIVNDFQKGDIAEGYSVSREKKESFPLTVTSAQKNPTAFYLCASSMGAPTDTQYFGPGTRLTVL.

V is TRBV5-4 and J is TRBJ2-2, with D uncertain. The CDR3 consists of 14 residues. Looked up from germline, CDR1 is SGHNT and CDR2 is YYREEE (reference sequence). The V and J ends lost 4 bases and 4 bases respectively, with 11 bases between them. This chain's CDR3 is CASSPGSFTGELFF. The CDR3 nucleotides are TGTGCCAGCAGCCCCGGGTCGTTCACCGGGGAGCTGTTTTTT.

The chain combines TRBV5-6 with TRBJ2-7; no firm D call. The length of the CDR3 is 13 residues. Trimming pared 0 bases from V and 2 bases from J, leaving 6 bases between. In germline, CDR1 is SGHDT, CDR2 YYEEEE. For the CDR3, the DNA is TGTGCCAGCAGCTTGGGATCGGCCTACGAGCAGTACTTC. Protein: CASSLGSAYEQYF. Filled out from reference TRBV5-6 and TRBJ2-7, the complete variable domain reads DAGVTQSPTHLIKTRGQQVTLRCSPKSGHDTVSWYQQALGQGPQFIFQYYEEEERQRGNFPDRFSGHQFPNYSSELNVNALLLGDSALYLCASSLGSAYEQYFGPGTRLTVT.

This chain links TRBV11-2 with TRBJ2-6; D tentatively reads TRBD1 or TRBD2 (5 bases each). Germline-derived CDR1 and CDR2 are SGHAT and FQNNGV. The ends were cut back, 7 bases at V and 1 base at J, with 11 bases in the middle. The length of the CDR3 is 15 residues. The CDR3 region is CASTRDGSGANVLTF. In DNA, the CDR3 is TGTGCCAGCACCCGGGACGGGTCTGGGGCCAACGTCCTGACTTTC.